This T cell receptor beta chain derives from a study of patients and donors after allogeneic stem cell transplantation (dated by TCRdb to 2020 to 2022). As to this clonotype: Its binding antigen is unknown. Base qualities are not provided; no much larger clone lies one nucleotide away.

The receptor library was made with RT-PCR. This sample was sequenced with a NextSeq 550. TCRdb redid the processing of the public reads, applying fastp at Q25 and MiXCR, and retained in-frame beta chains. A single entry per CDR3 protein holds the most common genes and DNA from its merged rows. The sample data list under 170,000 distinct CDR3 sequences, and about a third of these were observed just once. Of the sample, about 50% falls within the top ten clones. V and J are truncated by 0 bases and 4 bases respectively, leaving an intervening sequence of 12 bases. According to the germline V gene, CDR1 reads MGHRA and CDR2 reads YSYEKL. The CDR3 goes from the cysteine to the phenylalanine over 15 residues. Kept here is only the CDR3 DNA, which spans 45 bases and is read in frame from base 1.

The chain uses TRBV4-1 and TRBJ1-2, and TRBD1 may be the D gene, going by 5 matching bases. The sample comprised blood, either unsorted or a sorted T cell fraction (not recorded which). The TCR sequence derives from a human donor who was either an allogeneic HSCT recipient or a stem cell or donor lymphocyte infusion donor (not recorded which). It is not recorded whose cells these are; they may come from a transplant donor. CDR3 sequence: CASSQDWDAGYGYTF. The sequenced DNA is TGCGCCAGCAGCCAAGATTGGGACGCAGGCTATGGCTACACCTTC.